This T cell receptor (beta chain) is from a study of cytomegalovirus exposure and HLA in healthy donors. The PCR had 60 Vbeta and 13 Jbeta primers. Sequencing was performed with immunoSEQ multiplex PCR; in TCRdb, only in-frame clones are kept and a portion is missing. Among 150,000 to 200,000 clones, about 90% were seen once, and the ten largest hold 0.2% to 0.3%. Findings of the study overall: In a later analysis, DRB1 alleles had the most associated TCRs; HLA-C alleles the fewest.

CDR3 size: 17 residues. Germline V lookup: CDR1 LGHNA, CDR2 YNFKEQ. V was trimmed by 2 bases and J by 4 bases, leaving 20 bases between them. In regard to this clone: The target antigen is unknown.

The clonotype originates from a girl less than two years old in good health and CMV-seronegative. The specimen sequenced was PBMCs. The chain couples TRBV4-2 to TRBJ1-1, with D uncertain. CDR3 region: CASSQTKTSQGGTEAFF. CDR3 bases: TGTGCCAGCAGCCAAACAAAAACCAGTCAAGGAGGCACTGAAGCTTTCTTT.